One and the same sample provided the 18 T cell receptor beta chains below, sequenced in a study of T cell responses to AZD1222 COVID-19 vaccine. Assay used: immunoSEQ multiplex PCR; TCRdb lists only in-frame clones, some missing. There are about 120,000 clones in the sample; about 85% occur only once, and about 6% lies in the top ten. The specimen comprised peripheral blood, sampled on day 0 of AZD1222 vaccination. All receptors come from an adult in good health.

This clone was detected only once. The V call is TRBV6-5, the J call TRBJ1-6; TRBD1 is a possible D gene (6 bases). V was shortened by 0 bases and J by 10 bases, with 13 bases between the two germline ends. The CDR3 length is 15 residues. Germline CDR1 is MNHEY and CDR2 is SVGAGI. As DNA, the CDR3 is TGTGCCAGCAGTTACTCTACAGGGTCTGCGTCACCCCTCCACTTT. It specifies CASSYSTGSASPLHF.

The chain links TRBV9 to TRBJ1-4, with 9 positions matching TRBD1. V trimming: 3 bases; J trimming: 2 bases; junction bases outside the gene matches: 2. Germline values: CDR1 SGDLS, CDR2 YYNGEE. The length of the CDR3 is 15 residues. DNA of the CDR3: TGTGCCAGCAGCGGTGGACAGGGGACTAATGAAAAACTGTTTTTT. This encodes CASSGGQGTNEKLFF.

The chain joins TRBV5-4 to TRBJ1-4; D not resolved. With 0 bases removed from V and 8 bases from J, the gap between germline ends came to 11 bases. The CDR3 consists of 14 residues. Per the germline V gene, CDR1 is SGHNT and CDR2 is YYREEE (reference sequence). This chain's CDR3 is CASSLGTSGEKLFF. The CDR3 nucleotides read TGTGCCAGCAGCTTGGGCACTTCAGGAGAAAAACTGTTTTTT. Full variable domain (missing parts from reference TRBV5-4 and TRBJ1-4): ETGVTQSPTHLIKTRGQQVTLRCSSQSGHNTVSWYQQALGQGPQFIFQYYREEENGRGNFPPRFSGLQFPNYSSELNVNALELDDSALYLCASSLGTSGEKLFFGSGTQLSVL.

This sequence joins TRBV19 and TRBJ1-4; D might be TRBD1 (5 bases). Trimming removed 5 bases at V and 0 bases at J, with 10 bases between. CDR1 and CDR2 (germline): LNHDA, SQIVND (reference sequence). This CDR3 region has 15 residues. The CDR3 DNA follows: TGTGCCAGTAGTCCCCGACAGACAACTAATGAAAAACTGTTTTTT. Amino acid sequence: CASSPRQTTNEKLFF.

The chain is built from TRBV5-7 and TRBJ2-7, with 9 bases that match TRBD1. TRBV5-7 falls under the ORF class, with uncertain function. The CDR3 covers 15 residues. The ends lost 4 bases at V and 3 bases at J; junction bases unmatched: 8. CDR3 protein: CASSPRQGGVYEQYF. In DNA form, the CDR3 reads TGTGCCAGCAGCCCTCGACAGGGGGGGGTCTACGAGCAGTACTTC.

This clone was counted between two and nine times. The chain combines TRBV5-1 with TRBJ1-1; D may be TRBD1 (5 bases). This CDR3 has 14 amino acids. In germline, CDR1 is SGHRS, CDR2 YFSETQ. Trimming shortened V by 3 bases and J by 1 base, and 10 bases separated the two germline ends. Written as DNA, the CDR3 is TGCGCCAGCAGCTCGATCGACAGGAACACTGAAGCTTTCTTT. This encodes CASSSIDRNTEAFF.

This chain links TRBV19 with TRBJ1-6, with 7 bases that match TRBD1. After removal of 4 bases from V and 9 bases from J, the junction contained 12 bases not matched to a gene. The CDR3 sequence is 16 residues long. CDR1 and CDR2 from the germline V gene are LNHDA and SQIVND (reference sequence). For the CDR3, the DNA is TGTGCCAGTAGTACCCGCGGCAGGGGGGATGGTTCACCCCTCCACTTT. It codes for CASSTRGRGDGSPLHF.

This sequence joins TRBV27 and TRBJ2-7; weak D call: TRBD1 (5 bases). The CDR3 is 13 amino acids. Deletions cut 3 bases from V and 1 base from J, with 7 bases between. Germline V gene sequence: CDR1 MNHEY, CDR2 SMNVEV (reference sequence). CDR3 sequence reads: CASSFRESYEQYF. The CDR3, as DNA: TGTGCCAGCAGTTTCAGGGAATCCTACGAGCAGTACTTC.

This rearrangement joins TRBV5-6 to TRBJ1-2, with 7 bases identical to TRBD1. Germline V lookup: CDR1 SGHDT, CDR2 YYEEEE. V lost 1 base, J lost 7 bases, and 10 bases stayed unmatched. The CDR3 spans 15 residues. The CDR3 here is CASSLFSQGGRGYTF. CDR3 nucleotides: TGTGCCAGCAGCTTGTTCAGCCAGGGGGGACGTGGCTACACCTTC.

This chain connects TRBV5-1 to TRBJ1-2; possible D gene TRBD1, 5 bases. The CDR3 extends over 15 amino acids. Trimming left V 2 bases short and J 8 bases short, with 19 bases between. Germline assignment: CDR1 SGHRS and CDR2 YFSETQ. Here the CDR3 DNA reads TGCGCCAGCAGCTTATACACGGGGCAGACGGGAGGCTACACCTTC. Its translation: CASSLYTGQTGGYTF.

Worth noting for this clone: Other DNA sequences in the sample encode the same CDR3. The DNA of the CDR3 is TGTGCCAGCAGCCCCCGGACAGGTGGGAATTCACCCCTCCACTTT. Its protein product is CASSPRTGGNSPLHF. The V gene is TRBV7-2, the J gene TRBJ1-6, with TRBD1 matching over 7 bases. The length of the CDR3 is 15 residues. V lost 5 bases to trimming and J lost 7 bases; unmatched junction nucleotides: 8. Germline V CDR1 and CDR2: SGHTA, FQGNSA.

V and J are TRBV7-2 and TRBJ2-2; D is undetermined. CDR3 size: 15 residues. Germline CDR1 and CDR2: SGHTA and FQGNSA. The V and J ends lost 3 bases and 1 base respectively, with 9 bases between them. The CDR3 DNA follows: TGTGCCAGCAGCTTGGTGAATTGGAACACCGGGGAGCTGTTTTTT. The encoded protein is CASSLVNWNTGELFF.

The rearrangement links TRBV27 to TRBJ1-2; 9 positions match TRBD1. Trimming removed 5 bases from V and 1 base from J; junction bases left unmatched: 11. The CDR3 spans 17 residues. CDR1 and CDR2 from the germline V gene are MNHEY and SMNVEV (reference sequence). The CDR3 DNA follows: TGTGCCAGCAGTATCAGGGGACAGGGAAATTATAACTATGGCTACACCTTC. Translation gives CASSIRGQGNYNYGYTF.

V usage is TRBV24-1 and J usage is TRBJ2-1; 7 bases line up with TRBD2. J gave up 3 bases and V 9 bases, and 7 bases lay outside the gene matches. The germline gives CDR1 KGHDR, CDR2 SFDVKD. This CDR3 is 14 amino acids long. The DNA of the CDR3 is TGTGCCACCCTCGGCGGGGGAAACTACAATGAGCAGTTCTTC. It codes for CATLGGGNYNEQFF.

The chain employs TRBV5-1 and TRBJ2-7; 7 nucleotides agree with TRBD1. Germline-derived CDR1 and CDR2 are SGHRS and YFSETQ. The trim removed 5 bases at V and 3 bases at J, leaving 11 bases unmatched. CDR3 length: 15 amino acids. The CDR3 reads CASSQRADRYYEQYF. The CDR3 DNA follows: TGCGCCAGCAGTCAAAGAGCGGACAGGTACTACGAGCAGTACTTC.

V is TRBV28 and J is TRBJ2-3; no clear D. V lost 3 bases and J lost 0, with 13 bases in between. The CDR3 is 16 amino acids. Germline V lookup: CDR1 MDHEN, CDR2 SYDVKM. The CDR3 nucleotides read TGTGCCAGCAGTTTCGTTAGGGCGGTTAGCACAGATACGCAGTATTTT. Translation gives CASSFVRAVSTDTQYF.

In this sample, this clone turned up once. The chain carries TRBV19 and TRBJ1-2; weak D call: TRBD1 (6 bases). The CDR3 extends over 12 amino acids. Trimming left V 5 bases short and J 6 bases short, with 10 bases between. CDR1 LNHDA and CDR2 SQIVND come from the germline V gene (reference sequence). CDR3 sequence (DNA): TGTGCCAGTAGTTCAGGGGTTCATGGCTACACCTTC. It is translated as CASSSGVHGYTF.

V usage is TRBV27 and J usage is TRBJ2-7, with TRBD1 matching over 8 bases. V lost 10 bases, J lost 7 bases, and 15 bases stayed unmatched. Germline loops: CDR1 MNHEY, CDR2 SMNVEV (reference sequence). This CDR3 is built from 14 residues. CDR3 in DNA: TGTGCCACCGCCACGGACAGGGAGGTACGGGAGCAGTACTTC. It encodes CATATDREVREQYF.